These 22 T cell receptor beta chains originate from one sample sequenced in a study of response to subunit inactivated influenza vaccine. From the RT-PCR reads, TCRdb called clonotypes with MiXCR, one entry per CDR3 protein. The sample holds about 310,000 distinct CDR3 sequences, about a fifth seen once. The specimen was PBMCs from blood, collected approximately 20 months after vaccination. The receptor set was obtained from a man between 50 and 75 years old who received an inactivated influenza vaccine.

J is TRBJ1-3 and V is TRBV10-3; D uncertain. Germline lookup yields CDR1 ENHRY and CDR2 SYGVKD. V lost 4 bases, J lost 4 bases, and 17 bases lay in between. CDR3 length: 16 residues. The CDR3 sequence: CAISGSATADGNTIYF. The DNA for the CDR3 is TGTGCCATCAGTGGATCGGCCACAGCGGACGGAAACACCATATATTTT.

This clonotype has only a few counts. The CDR3: CASRRTGMGGGGTEAFF. In DNA form, the CDR3 reads TGTGCCAGCAGGAGGACAGGGATGGGGGGTGGCGGCACTGAAGCTTTCTTT. V gene TRBV2 combines with J gene TRBJ1-1; TRBD1 agrees at 8 bases. Germline trimming cut 6 bases from V and 4 bases from J; bases unmatched to any gene: 16. The CDR3 runs to 17 residues. Germline assignment: CDR1 SNHLY and CDR2 FYNNEI.

The chain joins TRBV7-2 to TRBJ2-5; weak D call: TRBD1 (5 bases). CDR1 is SGHTA, CDR2 FQGNSA, per germline. This CDR3 has 15 residues. V dropped 5 bases and J dropped 4 bases, with 17 bases sitting between them. CDR3 DNA sequence: TGTGCCAGCAGCCCCGCGGCCAGGGTCTTAGAGACCCAGTACTTC. Its translation is CASSPAARVLETQYF.

The J gene is TRBJ1-2, the V gene TRBV4-1; 10 nucleotides align to TRBD1. Looked up from germline, CDR1 is MGHRA and CDR2 is YSYEKL. The CDR3 sequence is 15 residues long. Trimming at V came to 4 bases and at J to 8 bases, leaving 10 bases not matched to a gene. The CDR3 DNA follows: TGCGCCAGCAGCCGCACACCGGGACAGGGGACCGGCTACACCTTC. Protein product: CASSRTPGQGTGYTF.

This chain connects TRBV7-2 to TRBJ1-2, with a tentative D call TRBD1 (5 bases). The CDR3 is 14 residues long. V lost 1 base and J lost 4, with 10 bases in between. The germline gives CDR1 SGHTA, CDR2 FQGNSA. CDR3 protein: CASSLEGAFYGYTF. CDR3 DNA: TGTGCCAGCAGCTTAGAAGGGGCTTTCTATGGCTACACCTTC.

V gene TRBV14 combines with J gene TRBJ1-1; perhaps TRBD1 as D (5 bases). Germline V gene sequence: CDR1 SGHDN, CDR2 FVKESK. V was cut by 3 bases and J by 4 bases, with 18 bases left in between. The CDR3 is 16 residues long. The DNA of the CDR3 is TGTGCCAGCAGCCACAACCTTTGGCGGCAGGGCACTGAAGCTTTCTTT. Its translation: CASSHNLWRQGTEAFF. Supplemented by reference TRBV14 and TRBJ1-1, the full variable domain reads EAGVTQFPSHSVIEKGQTVTLRCDPISGHDNLYWYRRVMGKEIKFLLHFVKESKQDESGMPNNRFLAERTGGTYSTLKVQPAELEDSGVYFCASSHNLWRQGTEAFFGQGTRLTVV.

The V call is TRBV7-9, the J call TRBJ2-4; 7 nucleotides match TRBD1. The CDR3 is made up of 17 amino acids. CDR1 is SEHNR, CDR2 FQNEAQ, per germline (reference sequence). V dropped 4 bases and J dropped 0; count of bases not matched to a gene: 9. In nucleotides, the CDR3 is TGTGCCAGCAGCTATTATTACAGGGGTAAAGCCAAAAACATTCAGTACTTC. Its protein is CASSYYYRGKAKNIQYF.

This sequence joins TRBV7-2 and TRBJ2-4, with TRBD2 matching 12 bases. Germline V gene data show CDR1 as SGHTA and CDR2 as FQGNSA. The junction had 5 bases not matched to a gene; V was cut back by 5 bases and J by 0 bases. The CDR3 consists of 17 residues. The CDR3 region is CASSPSSGRVAKNIQYF. The CDR3 DNA sequence: TGTGCCAGCAGCCCTTCTAGCGGGAGGGTAGCCAAAAACATTCAGTACTTC.

The J gene is TRBJ2-1, the V gene TRBV20-1, with 8 bases fitting TRBD1. Germline values: CDR1 DFQATT, CDR2 SNEGSKA (reference sequence). This CDR3 contains 14 residues. The trim removed 4 bases at V and 9 bases at J, leaving 11 bases unmatched. CDR3 in DNA: TGCAGTGCTATAACGGACAGGGTCGGAGGTGAGCAGTTCTTC. This translates into CSAITDRVGGEQFF.

This clonotype was seen only a few times. The chain combines TRBV12-3 or TRBV12-4 with TRBJ1-5; perhaps TRBD1 as D (5 bases). V was cut by 6 bases and J by 5 bases, with 26 bases left in between. The CDR3 has 18 amino acids. CDR3 sequence reads: CASSKQNVAGGTYQPQHF. CDR3 bases: TGTGCCAGCAGCAAACAAAACGTGGCAGGAGGGACTTATCAGCCCCAGCATTTT.

The chain is built from TRBV7-2 and TRBJ1-2; 7 bases line up with TRBD1. V gave up 1 base and J gave up 4 bases; unmatched junction bases: 9. CDR3 length: 16 amino acids. Germline V gene lookup returns CDR1 SGHTA and CDR2 FQGNSA. The CDR3 reads CASSLVPGQTSYGYTF. The CDR3 bases are TGTGCCAGCAGCTTAGTCCCGGGACAGACCTCCTATGGCTACACCTTC.

The gene calls are TRBV11-2 and TRBJ2-3; 12 bases agree with TRBD2. This CDR3 contains 18 residues. Losses at the gene ends were 5 bases for V and 0 bases for J; bases not matched to a gene: 9. Germline values: CDR1 SGHAT, CDR2 FQNNGV. The CDR3 DNA follows: TGTGCCAGCAGCCGTCGGTCTAGCGGGAGGGTTAGCACAGATACGCAGTATTTT. Translation gives CASSRRSSGRVSTDTQYF.

The rearrangement uses TRBV7-2 and TRBJ2-2; 11 nucleotides match TRBD1. Germline loops: CDR1 SGHTA, CDR2 FQGNSA. The CDR3 runs 15 residues. The V and J ends lost 4 bases and 4 bases, in that order; junction bases with no gene match: 2. The CDR3 is CASSSDRGPTGELFF. The CDR3 DNA sequence: TGTGCCAGCAGCTCGGACAGGGGGCCCACCGGGGAGCTGTTTTTT.

The chain links TRBV10-3 to TRBJ2-7, with a possible D match to TRBD2 (6 bases). The germline V and J ends were trimmed by 10 bases and 0 bases, with 13 bases remaining between them. Germline loops: CDR1 ENHRY, CDR2 SYGVKD. This CDR3 is built from 13 residues. For the CDR3, the DNA is TGTGCCACCCTCCCCGGGAGCTCCTACGAGCAGTACTTC. This codes for CATLPGSSYEQYF.

This CDR3 is CASAGRLAESSYNSPLHF. CDR3 in DNA: TGTGCCAGCGCCGGTAGATTAGCGGAGAGCTCCTATAATTCACCCCTCCACTTT. This sequence joins TRBV3-1 and TRBJ1-6; D unresolved. CDR1 and CDR2 (germline): LGHDT, YNNKEL (reference sequence). V was pared by 8 bases and J by 0 bases, with 20 bases between. This CDR3 region has 18 residues.

This clonotype appeared many times. This chain connects TRBV28 to TRBJ2-7; D gene uncertain. CDR1 MDHEN and CDR2 SYDVKM come from the germline V gene. This CDR3 has 12 amino acids. V lost 6 bases, J lost 2 bases, and 8 bases lay in between. The CDR3 region is CASSLAAYEQYF. The CDR3 DNA is TGTGCCAGCAGCTTAGCTGCCTACGAGCAGTACTTC.

The chain links TRBV7-9 to TRBJ1-2; TRBD1 agrees at 7 bases. The J segment lost 3 bases and the V segment lost 3 bases, leaving 4 bases of the junction unmatched. Germline V lookup: CDR1 SEHNR, CDR2 FQNEAQ (reference sequence). CDR3 size: 14 residues. CDR3 DNA: TGTGCCAGCAGCTTGGACAGGTTTGACTATGGCTACACCTTC. This sequence encodes CASSLDRFDYGYTF.

This clonotype was counted ten times or more. The chain carries TRBV3-1 and TRBJ1-5; 9 nucleotides match TRBD1. Germline lookup yields CDR1 LGHDT and CDR2 YNNKEL (reference sequence). Trimming removed 6 bases from V and 7 bases from J; junction bases left unmatched: 7. The CDR3 has 14 residues. CDR3 bases: TGTGCCAGCAGTCCGGGACAGGGTGGCCAGCCCCAGCATTTT. Translated: CASSPGQGGQPQHF.

This chain connects TRBV10-3 to TRBJ2-5; 14 bases line up with TRBD2. The junction had 1 base not matched to a gene; V was cut back by 6 bases and J by 4 bases. Germline CDR1 reads ENHRY; CDR2 reads SYGVKD. The CDR3 loop spans 14 amino acids. CDR3 sequence: CAISGTSGRETQYF. The CDR3 bases are TGTGCCATCAGCGGGACTAGCGGGAGAGAGACCCAGTACTTC.

This clonotype has ten or more counts. The gene calls are TRBV19 and TRBJ2-7; D may be TRBD1 (5 bases). The V gene lost 2 bases and the J gene lost 3 bases, with 8 bases spanning the gap. The germline V gene encodes CDR1 LNHDA and CDR2 SQIVND (reference sequence). This CDR3 comprises 13 residues. CDR3 sequence (DNA): TGTGCCAGTAGTATATCACAGGTCTACGAGCAGTACTTC. Translation: CASSISQVYEQYF.

The CDR3 protein is CSARVAGYTF. The CDR3 DNA reads TGCAGTGCTAGGGTAGCTGGCTACACCTTC. The J gene is TRBJ1-2, the V gene TRBV20-1; D remains ambiguous. With 3 bases removed from V and 7 bases from J, the gap between germline ends came to 6 bases. The CDR3 has 10 residues. The germline V gene encodes CDR1 DFQATT and CDR2 SNEGSKA (reference sequence).

This clonotype was picked up a small number of times. The rearrangement joins TRBV20-1 to TRBJ2-5; 9 bases align to TRBD2. From germline, CDR1 is DFQATT and CDR2 SNEGSKA (reference sequence). CDR3 length: 15 residues. Unmatched junction bases numbered 7, after V lost 3 bases and J lost 2 bases. The CDR3 spells CSARAASGMQETQYF. CDR3 coding DNA: TGCAGTGCTAGGGCGGCTAGCGGGATGCAAGAGACCCAGTACTTC.